This TCR beta chain was documented in a study of T cell repertoires in cytomegalovirus infection. TCRdb itself ran the reads through MiXCR, one entry per CDR3 protein. The sample carries 150,000 to 200,000 distinct CDR3 sequences, over 13% recorded once. This CDR3 is built from 14 residues. Per germline, CDR1 LGHNA and CDR2 YSLEER. Trimming took 0 bases from V and 6 from J, leaving 11 bases between them. This clonotype occurred many times. This chain connects TRBV4-3 to TRBJ1-1; no clear D. This sequence originates from a human donor in good health (CMV status not recorded). Some clones in this sample may be carry-over from other donors' samples. Sequenced material: PBMCs. The CDR3 loop reads CASSQDKFRPEAFF. The CDR3 bases are TGCGCCAGCAGCCAAGATAAGTTCCGTCCTGAAGCTTTCTTT.